These T cell receptor beta chains were read from a single sample in a study of PD-1 blockade in classical Hodgkin lymphoma. Libraries were prepared by immunoSEQ multiplex PCR; TCRdb keeps only in-frame clonotypes and omits some of them. The sample holds 95,000 to 100,000 clones, around 89% seen once. The sample consisted of peripheral blood mononuclear cells (PBMCs), taken before the second cycle of nivolumab. These receptors were obtained from a human donor with classical Hodgkin lymphoma. CDR3s include the opening cysteine and the closing phenylalanine or tryptophan. The D gene is left open where the match is weak. Clone size is not always given. Where it is, it says once, few, many or a class for expanded clones.

V	size	length	J	D	CDR3	DNA
TRBV5-5	.	14	TRBJ2-7	TRBD2	CASSFGLAGGEQYF	TGTGCCAGCAGCTTCGGACTAGCGGGGGGCGAGCAGTACTTC
TRBV7-9	.	14	TRBJ2-3	.	CASSPAGLADTQYF	TGTGCCAGCAGCCCCGCCGGGCTCGCAGATACGCAGTATTTT
TRBV6-4	.	14	TRBJ2-6	.	CASSDRAGANVLTF	TGTGCCAGCAGTGATCGGGCCGGGGCCAACGTCCTGACTTTC
TRBV4-2	.	16	TRBJ1-6	.	CASSQGPGGANSPLHF	TGTGCCAGCAGCCAAGGCCCAGGCGGCGCAAATTCACCCCTCCACTTT
TRBV19	.	15	TRBJ1-1	.	CASSTDRPRDTEAFF	TGTGCCAGTAGTACCGACCGACCGCGGGACACTGAAGCTTTCTTT
TRBV27	.	14	TRBJ2-7	.	CASSSLTVMSEQYF	TGTGCCAGCAGTTCATTGACGGTGATGTCCGAGCAGTACTTC
TRBV30	.	14	TRBJ2-3	.	CAWRWHFSTDTQYF	TGTGCCTGGAGGTGGCACTTTAGCACAGATACGCAGTATTTT
TRBV7-2	.	13	TRBJ2-6	.	CASSPGPLNVLTF	TGTGCCAGCAGCCCGGGACCCCTTAACGTCCTGACTTTC
TRBV7-2	few	17	TRBJ1-6	.	CASSPLELSSYNSPLHF	TGTGCCAGCAGCCCCTTGGAGTTAAGCTCCTATAATTCACCCCTCCACTTT
TRBV5-4	.	12	TRBJ2-3	.	CASKDWTDTQYF	TGTGCCAGCAAGGATTGGACAGATACGCAGTATTTT
TRBV10-1	.	15	TRBJ1-4	TRBD1	CASSDPEDRGEKLFF	TGCGCCAGCAGTGATCCCGAGGACAGGGGGGAAAAACTGTTTTTT
TRBV7-8	few	13	TRBJ1-2	.	CASTYRGTDGYTF	TGTGCCAGCACTTACCGCGGAACGGACGGCTACACCTTC
TRBV6-5	.	14	TRBJ1-1	TRBD1	CASSSTTGDTEAFF	TGTGCCAGCAGTTCCACGACAGGGGACACTGAAGCTTTCTTT
TRBV7-2	.	13	TRBJ1-5	.	CASSPLLAQPQHF	TGTGCCAGCAGCCCCCTTCTGGCTCAGCCCCAGCATTTT
TRBV4-3	.	14	TRBJ1-1	.	CASSQTVKNTEAFF	TGCGCCAGCAGCCAAACCGTTAAGAACACTGAAGCTTTCTTT
TRBV11-3	.	16	TRBJ2-1	.	CASSLVGGPPYNEQFF	TGTGCCAGCAGCTTAGTAGGCGGACCCCCTTACAATGAGCAGTTCTTC
TRBV21-1	few	15	TRBJ1-1	.	CASSKASATFTEAFF	TGTGCCAGCAGCAAAGCGTCGGCGACTTTCACTGAAGCTTTCTTT
TRBV30	.	12	TRBJ1-2	.	CAWSTGRYGYTF	TGTGCCTGGAGTACAGGGCGCTATGGCTACACCTTC
TRBV13	.	17	TRBJ1-4	.	CASSPPREWGREEKLFF	TGTGCCAGCAGCCCACCGAGGGAGTGGGGTAGGGAGGAAAAACTGTTTTTT
TRBV4-1	few	15	TRBJ1-5	TRBD1	CASSQEDRAGQPQHF	TGCGCCAGCAGCCAGGAAGACAGGGCGGGACAGCCCCAGCATTTT
TRBV15	.	13	TRBJ1-2	.	CATSRDRDYGYTF	TGTGCCACCAGCAGAGATCGGGACTATGGCTACACCTTC
TRBV4-1	.	14	TRBJ2-2	.	CASSQEVPSGELFF	TGCGCCAGCAGCCAAGAAGTCCCTTCCGGGGAGCTGTTTTTT